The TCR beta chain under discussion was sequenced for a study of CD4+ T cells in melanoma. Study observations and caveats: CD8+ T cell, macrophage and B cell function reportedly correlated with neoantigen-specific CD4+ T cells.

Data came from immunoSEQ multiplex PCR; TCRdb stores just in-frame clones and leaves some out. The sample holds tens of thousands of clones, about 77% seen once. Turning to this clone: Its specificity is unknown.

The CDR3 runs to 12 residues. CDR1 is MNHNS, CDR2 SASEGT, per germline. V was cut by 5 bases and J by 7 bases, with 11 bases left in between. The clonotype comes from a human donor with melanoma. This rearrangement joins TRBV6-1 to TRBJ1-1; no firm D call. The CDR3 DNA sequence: TGTGCCAGCAGTTTACGGGTGAGTGAAGCTTTCTTT. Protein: CASSLRVSEAFF.